One and the same sample provided the 24 T cell receptor beta chains below, sequenced in a study of OX40 agonist ivuxolimab in advanced cancers. Some clones are missing from TCRdb's copy, which holds only in-frame ones; the method was immunoSEQ multiplex PCR. The table shows 100,000 to 120,000 clones, with around 90% occurring only once. Sequenced here: CD4+ or CD8+ T cells sorted from blood, sampled in a trial of the OX40 agonist ivuxolimab. The receptor set was obtained from an adult with an advanced solid tumor such as melanoma, head and neck, liver or kidney cancer.

The chain has TRBV4-2 and TRBJ2-1; unclear D gene. CDR3 length: 14 residues. With 0 bases removed from V and 6 bases from J, the gap between germline ends came to 9 bases. Germline CDR1 reads LGHNA; CDR2 reads YNFKEQ. The CDR3, as DNA: TGTGCCAGCAGCCAAGAAATGCGGACCAATGAGCAGTTCTTC. Its protein is CASSQEMRTNEQFF.

In nucleotides, the CDR3 is TGTGCCTGGAGTGTAACGGGGACCCCTGGAATGCCCCAGCATTTT. Translated, it gives CAWSVTGTPGMPQHF. The chain joins TRBV30 to TRBJ1-5, with TRBD1 as a possible D gene (5 bases). The CDR3 runs to 15 residues. Germline V lookup: CDR1 GTSNPN, CDR2 SVGIG (reference sequence). Deletions cut 0 bases from V and 9 bases from J, with 18 bases between.

This clone was seen once. The rearrangement links TRBV29-1 to TRBJ2-1; 10 bases match TRBD2. CDR1 and CDR2 from the germline V gene are SQVTM and ANQGSEA. This CDR3 is built from 14 residues. V trimming: 6 bases; J trimming: 7 bases; junction bases outside the gene matches: 9. This chain's CDR3 is CSVLLAGSINEQFF. CDR3 nucleotides: TGCAGCGTACTACTAGCGGGATCTATTAATGAGCAGTTCTTC.

This chain connects TRBV5-1 to TRBJ2-5; possibly TRBD2 for D (6 bases). V shed 5 bases and J shed 4 bases, with 12 bases lying between them. The CDR3 totals 13 residues. The germline CDR1 and CDR2 sequences are SGHRS and YFSETQ. The CDR3 is CASRVGGRETQYF. Written as DNA, the CDR3 is TGCGCCAGCAGGGTCGGGGGACGAGAGACCCAGTACTTC.

V gene TRBV19 combines with J gene TRBJ1-5; D is unclear. The germline V and J ends were trimmed by 11 bases and 3 bases, with 20 bases remaining between them. Germline-derived CDR1 and CDR2 are LNHDA and SQIVND (reference sequence). The CDR3 is 15 amino acids. Here the CDR3 DNA reads TGTGCCGGCGGGCACCCACTCCTACTCAATCAGCCCCAGCATTTT. Encoded protein: CAGGHPLLLNQPQHF.

This chain uses TRBV30 with TRBJ2-5; D is unclear. There are 13 residues in the CDR3. Trimming removed 2 bases at V and 5 bases at J, with 12 bases between. Germline V gene lookup returns CDR1 GTSNPN and CDR2 SVGIG (reference sequence). CDR3 bases: TGTGCCTGGAGTCAAGGGTACCGGGAGACCCAGTACTTC. Translated, it gives CAWSQGYRETQYF.

This chain uses TRBV4-3 with TRBJ1-2, with D tentatively TRBD1 (6 bases). V lost 0 bases and J lost 6, with 14 bases in between. The CDR3 spans 15 residues. Germline V gives CDR1 LGHNA, CDR2 YSLEER. The CDR3 DNA sequence: TGCGCCAGCAGCCAAGACGTTAACAGGGATGATGGCTACACCTTC. This codes for CASSQDVNRDDGYTF.

This clone was found once. The genes are TRBV7-2 and TRBJ2-3; 16 bases are a match to TRBD2. V trimming: 5 bases; J trimming: 10 bases; junction bases outside the gene matches: 6. The CDR3 totals 15 residues. Per germline, CDR1 SGHTA and CDR2 FQGNSA. For the CDR3, the DNA is TGTGCCAGCAGCGGGACTAGCGGGGGGGAGTTTCCGCAGTATTTT. It yields the protein CASSGTSGGEFPQYF.

The chain links TRBV7-9 to TRBJ2-7; D possibly uses TRBD1 or TRBD2 (5 bases each). The CDR3 has 14 residues. Trimming took off 5 bases at V and 2 bases at J, with 13 bases between the two ends. CDR1 and CDR2 (germline): SEHNR, FQNEAQ (reference sequence). DNA for the CDR3: TGTGCCAGCAGCCTCGACATGGGGGCCTACGAGCAGTACTTC. Translation gives CASSLDMGAYEQYF.

J is TRBJ2-1 and V is TRBV7-3; 8 bases agree with TRBD2. The germline gives CDR1 SGHTA, CDR2 FQGTGA. J was trimmed by 1 base and V by 5 bases; bases with no gene match: 10. This CDR3 has 17 residues. CDR3 region: CASSKNAGGPSYNEQFF. The CDR3 coding sequence is TGTGCCAGCAGCAAAAACGCGGGGGGACCTTCCTACAATGAGCAGTTCTTC.

A note on this clone: A read error may produce the germline difference seen at one junction end. The V and J genes are TRBV7-2 and TRBJ2-3; TRBD2 agrees at 10 bases. The CDR3 loop spans 15 amino acids. Germline V gene lookup returns CDR1 SGHTA and CDR2 FQGNSA. Here the CDR3 DNA reads TGTGCCAGCAGCTTAGGACGGACTAGCGGATCGACCGGAACTTTT. Translating it yields CASSLGRTSGSTGTF.

The table lists this clone with a count of one. The CDR3 coding sequence is TGTGCCAGCAGAGAGGACTTAAACACAGATACGCAGTATTTT. This gives the protein CASREDLNTDTQYF. The chain has TRBV9 and TRBJ2-3; D might be TRBD2 (5 bases). Looked up from germline, CDR1 is SGDLS and CDR2 is YYNGEE. CDR3 length: 14 amino acids. V lost 5 bases, J lost 2 bases, and 12 bases lay in between.

CDR3 protein: CASSQWGQGGEKLFF. The CDR3 nucleotides are TGCGCCAGCAGCCAGTGGGGACAGGGCGGCGAAAAACTGTTTTTT. This chain links TRBV5-1 with TRBJ1-4, with TRBD1 identical over 9 bases. V dropped 4 bases and J dropped 8; count of bases not matched to a gene: 9. Germline values: CDR1 SGHRS, CDR2 YFSETQ. The CDR3 runs 15 residues.

The chain recombines TRBV9 with TRBJ2-3; 8 positions agree with TRBD1. The CDR3 runs to 17 residues. Trimming took 4 bases from V and 3 from J; bases not matched to a gene: 13. Germline CDR1 and CDR2: SGDLS and YYNGEE. The chain's CDR3 is CASSSLPTGDGTDTQYF. The CDR3 DNA is TGTGCCAGCAGCTCCCTACCGACAGGGGATGGTACAGATACGCAGTATTTT.

The chain joins TRBV5-4 to TRBJ2-7; D gene uncertain. Germline CDR1 reads SGHNT; CDR2 reads YYREEE (reference sequence). Trimming cost V 5 bases and J 1 base, with 7 bases left between them. This CDR3 spans 12 amino acids. Written as DNA, the CDR3 is TGTGCCAGCAGTTTTTCTTCCTACGAGCAGTACTTC. This sequence encodes CASSFSSYEQYF.

This chain uses TRBV19 with TRBJ1-2, with 9 bases lining up with TRBD1. The germline V gene encodes CDR1 LNHDA and CDR2 SQIVND (reference sequence). V lost 4 bases and J lost 6; bases outside the gene matches: 0. The CDR3 contains 12 residues. DNA for the CDR3: TGTGCCAGTAGTAGACAGGGGGATGGCTACACCTTC. Its translation is CASSRQGDGYTF.

The chain has TRBV27 and TRBJ1-2; D gene ambiguous. CDR3 size: 13 residues. The ends were cut back, 2 bases at V and 2 bases at J, with 6 bases in the middle. From germline, CDR1 is MNHEY and CDR2 SMNVEV (reference sequence). CDR3 sequence: CASSLGGNYGYTF. The CDR3 DNA reads as TGTGCCAGCAGTTTAGGAGGGAACTATGGCTACACCTTC.

The chain uses TRBV27 and TRBJ2-7; 7 bases match TRBD1. CDR3 length: 16 amino acids. Losses at the gene ends were 3 bases for V and 6 bases for J; bases not matched to a gene: 14. CDR1 is MNHEY and CDR2 is SMNVEV in the germline V gene (reference sequence). CDR3: CASSFLRDSDFAEQYF. CDR3 nucleotide sequence: TGTGCCAGCAGTTTTCTCCGGGACAGCGATTTCGCCGAGCAGTACTTC.

This chain connects TRBV6-5 to TRBJ1-5; no clear D. V was pared by 6 bases and J by 4 bases, with 13 bases between. The germline CDR1 and CDR2 sequences are MNHEY and SVGAGI. CDR3 length equals 14 residues. DNA for the CDR3: TGTGCCAGCAGGAAAAGTGGAGGAAATCAGCCCCAGCATTTT. Translating gives CASRKSGGNQPQHF.

This CDR3 is CASSIGGFTDTQYF. The CDR3, as DNA: TGTGCCAGTAGTATAGGGGGGTTCACAGATACGCAGTATTTT. The gene calls are TRBV19 and TRBJ2-3; D tentatively fits TRBD1 or TRBD2 (5 bases each). CDR3 length: 14 residues. CDR1 is LNHDA and CDR2 is SQIVND in the germline V gene (reference sequence). The germline V and J ends were trimmed by 1 base and 2 bases, with 7 bases remaining between them.

CDR3 residues: CASSFRTGNLGLDTQYF. CDR3 coding DNA: TGCGCCAGCAGCTTTAGGACGGGTAACTTGGGGCTAGATACGCAGTATTTT. This sequence joins TRBV5-1 and TRBJ2-3; D is possibly TRBD1 (5 bases). The V end lost 2 bases, the J end lost 5 bases, and 21 bases lay between the germline ends. Germline values: CDR1 SGHRS, CDR2 YFSETQ. The CDR3 loop spans 17 amino acids.

The genes are TRBV11-3 and TRBJ2-1; D not resolved. The CDR3 totals 16 residues. CDR1 SGHNT and CDR2 YENEEA come from the germline V gene. Trimming removed 0 bases from V and 9 bases from J, with 18 bases in between. CDR3 sequence: CASSLDGRQSSVEQFF. The CDR3 nucleotides read TGTGCCAGCAGCTTAGATGGTCGTCAATCAAGTGTTGAGCAGTTCTTC.

The chain recombines TRBV30 with TRBJ1-1; 8 nucleotides line up with TRBD1. In germline, CDR1 is GTSNPN, CDR2 SVGIG (reference sequence). V dropped 5 bases and J dropped 7; count of bases not matched to a gene: 9. This CDR3 contains 13 residues. Here the CDR3 reads CAWGKTGADEAFF. DNA of the CDR3: TGTGCCTGGGGAAAGACAGGGGCAGATGAAGCTTTCTTT.

The gene calls are TRBV14 and TRBJ1-1; D is unclear. CDR3 length equals 15 residues. The V end was cut by 3 bases, the J end by 1 base, with 12 bases between. Germline CDR1 is SGHDN and CDR2 is FVKESK. CDR3 coding DNA: TGTGCCAGCAGCCAGTCCTGGGCAGGGAACACTGAAGCTTTCTTT. Translated: CASSQSWAGNTEAFF.